This is a list of T cell receptor beta chains from one sample in a study of shared clonotypes between healthy human individuals. Profiled with immunoSEQ multiplex PCR; TCRdb holds only in-frame clones, not every one. The sample holds about 670,000 clones, about two thirds seen once. The sample comprised memory CD4+ T cells sorted from blood. Receptors were obtained from a woman in her thirties in good health. The CDR3 runs from the conserved cysteine through the conserved F or W. Each record gives: D gene, V gene, clone size, J gene, CDR3 protein, CDR3 DNA. D genes are given only for firm matches. Size values are once, few and many counts, or a class for expanded clones, and some rows have none.

D gene: TRBD1; V gene: TRBV28; clone size: NA; J gene: TRBJ2-7; CDR3 protein: CASSIATGTVYEQYF; CDR3 DNA: TGTGCCAGCAGTATTGCCACCGGGACAGTCTACGAGCAGTACTTC
D gene: TRBD2; V gene: TRBV25-1; clone size: NA; J gene: TRBJ2-1; CDR3 protein: CASGSKFGTSGTEEQFF; CDR3 DNA: TGTGCCAGCGGTTCCAAATTCGGGACTAGCGGGACCGAAGAGCAGTTCTTC
D gene: TRBD2; V gene: TRBV5-4; clone size: NA; J gene: TRBJ2-7; CDR3 protein: CASSSGPGTRIAYEQYF; CDR3 DNA: TGTGCCAGCAGCTCGGGCCCAGGGACTAGGATTGCGTACGAGCAGTACTTC
D gene: NA; V gene: TRBV5-1; clone size: NA; J gene: TRBJ2-6; CDR3 protein: CASSPYGGANVLTF; CDR3 DNA: TGCGCCAGCAGCCCTTACGGTGGGGCCAACGTCCTGACTTTC
D gene: TRBD1; V gene: TRBV2; clone size: NA; J gene: TRBJ1-2; CDR3 protein: CASRTGGTGIYGYTF; CDR3 DNA: TGTGCCAGCCGGACCGGGGGGACAGGTATCTATGGCTACACCTTC
D gene: NA; V gene: TRBV30; clone size: NA; J gene: TRBJ2-1; CDR3 protein: CAWKRSYNEQFF; CDR3 DNA: TGTGCCTGGAAACGCTCCTACAATGAGCAGTTCTTC
D gene: NA; V gene: TRBV5-1; clone size: once; J gene: TRBJ2-2; CDR3 protein: CASSWSSGNTGELFF; CDR3 DNA: TGCGCCAGCAGCTGGAGTAGCGGGAACACCGGGGAGCTGTTTTTT
D gene: TRBD2; V gene: TRBV28; clone size: NA; J gene: TRBJ2-7; CDR3 protein: CASSLSTSGRRYEQYF; CDR3 DNA: TGTGCCAGCAGTTTATCTACTAGCGGGAGAAGGTACGAGCAGTACTTC
D gene: NA; V gene: TRBV28; clone size: once; J gene: TRBJ2-7; CDR3 protein: CASSFIAAYYEQYF; CDR3 DNA: TGTGCCAGCAGTTTTATCGCGGCATACTACGAGCAGTACTTC
D gene: NA; V gene: TRBV18; clone size: NA; J gene: TRBJ2-7; CDR3 protein: CASSPRDWHYEQYF; CDR3 DNA: TGTGCCAGCTCACCCCGGGACTGGCACTACGAGCAGTACTTC
D gene: TRBD2; V gene: TRBV28; clone size: NA; J gene: TRBJ2-1; CDR3 protein: CASRPWGLVGNEQFF; CDR3 DNA: TGTGCCAGCAGGCCCTGGGGACTAGTGGGTAATGAGCAGTTCTTC
D gene: NA; V gene: TRBV18; clone size: few; J gene: TRBJ2-3; CDR3 protein: CASSPAQGTDTQYF; CDR3 DNA: TGTGCCAGCTCACCAGCGCAGGGGACAGATACGCAGTATTTT
D gene: TRBD1; V gene: TRBV5-1; clone size: NA; J gene: TRBJ2-7; CDR3 protein: CASSLEGATSKEQYF; CDR3 DNA: TGCGCCAGCAGCTTGGAGGGGGCTACGAGTAAAGAGCAGTACTTC
D gene: NA; V gene: TRBV2; clone size: once; J gene: TRBJ2-6; CDR3 protein: CASRGLASGANVLTF; CDR3 DNA: TGTGCCAGCAGGGGACTTGCCTCAGGGGCCAACGTCCTGACTTTC
D gene: NA; V gene: TRBV30; clone size: NA; J gene: TRBJ2-7; CDR3 protein: CAWRATGGVYEQYF; CDR3 DNA: TGTGCCTGGAGAGCCACAGGGGGGGTCTACGAGCAGTACTTC
D gene: TRBD1; V gene: TRBV9; clone size: NA; J gene: TRBJ2-7; CDR3 protein: CASSVEQGNAYEQYF; CDR3 DNA: TGTGCCAGCAGCGTAGAACAGGGGAACGCCTACGAGCAGTACTTC
D gene: TRBD2; V gene: TRBV7-2; clone size: few; J gene: TRBJ2-4; CDR3 protein: CASSSSGRNSINIQYF; CDR3 DNA: TGTGCCAGCAGCTCCAGCGGGAGGAACTCTATAAACATTCAGTACTTC
D gene: NA; V gene: TRBV6-4; clone size: NA; J gene: TRBJ1-2; CDR3 protein: CASSSPTTGYTF; CDR3 DNA: TGTGCCAGCAGTTCCCCCACGACGGGCTACACCTTC
D gene: NA; V gene: TRBV28; clone size: NA; J gene: TRBJ2-1; CDR3 protein: CASSEPTGRNEQFF; CDR3 DNA: TGTGCCAGCAGTGAACCGACAGGGAGGAATGAGCAGTTCTTC
D gene: NA; V gene: TRBV2; clone size: NA; J gene: TRBJ2-5; CDR3 protein: CASSAQVGTQYF; CDR3 DNA: TGTGCCAGCAGTGCCCAAGTGGGGACCCAGTACTTC
D gene: NA; V gene: TRBV7-2; clone size: NA; J gene: TRBJ2-2; CDR3 protein: CASSLLSANTGELFF; CDR3 DNA: TGTGCCAGCAGCTTACTTAGCGCGAACACCGGGGAGCTGTTTTTT
D gene: NA; V gene: TRBV29-1; clone size: NA; J gene: TRBJ2-5; CDR3 protein: CSVEDNSLETQYF; CDR3 DNA: TGCAGCGTTGAAGATAATAGTCTAGAGACCCAGTACTTC
D gene: NA; V gene: TRBV7-2; clone size: NA; J gene: TRBJ2-1; CDR3 protein: CASSLTVSTYNEQFF; CDR3 DNA: TGTGCCAGCAGCTTAACGGTCTCCACCTACAATGAGCAGTTCTTC
D gene: TRBD1; V gene: TRBV5-1; clone size: NA; J gene: TRBJ2-5; CDR3 protein: CASRGQGGSEETQYF; CDR3 DNA: TGCGCCAGCAGAGGACAGGGCGGTAGCGAAGAGACCCAGTACTTC
D gene: NA; V gene: TRBV28; clone size: NA; J gene: TRBJ1-5; CDR3 protein: CASSRDSFNQPQHF; CDR3 DNA: TGTGCCAGCAGTCGTGACAGCTTCAATCAGCCCCAGCATTTT
D gene: NA; V gene: TRBV6-6; clone size: few; J gene: TRBJ1-5; CDR3 protein: CASSPAGGPYQPQHF; CDR3 DNA: TGTGCCAGCAGCCCCGCGGGGGGCCCTTATCAGCCCCAGCATTTT
D gene: NA; V gene: TRBV19; clone size: NA; J gene: TRBJ2-7; CDR3 protein: CARDRDSGGGYEQYF; CDR3 DNA: TGTGCCAGAGACCGGGACTCAGGGGGTGGCTACGAGCAGTACTTC
D gene: TRBD2; V gene: TRBV10-2; clone size: NA; J gene: TRBJ2-3; CDR3 protein: CASSEAGGSDTQYF; CDR3 DNA: TGCGCCAGCAGTGAAGCGGGAGGCTCAGATACGCAGTATTTT
D gene: NA; V gene: TRBV5-3; clone size: NA; J gene: TRBJ2-7; CDR3 protein: CAGWGRASYEQYF; CDR3 DNA: TGTGCCGGGTGGGGCAGGGCCAGCTACGAGCAGTACTTC
D gene: NA; V gene: TRBV10-3; clone size: NA; J gene: TRBJ1-2; CDR3 protein: CAISERGANYGYTF; CDR3 DNA: TGTGCCATCAGTGAGCGAGGAGCGAACTATGGCTACACCTTC
D gene: NA; V gene: TRBV7-9; clone size: once; J gene: TRBJ1-5; CDR3 protein: CASSSPGPNQPQHF; CDR3 DNA: TGTGCCAGCAGCTCACCAGGGCCCAATCAGCCCCAGCATTTT
D gene: NA; V gene: TRBV14; clone size: many; J gene: TRBJ2-6; CDR3 protein: CASSQDTASGANVLTF; CDR3 DNA: TGTGCCAGCAGCCAAGACACGGCATCTGGGGCCAACGTCCTGACTTTC
D gene: NA; V gene: TRBV4-2; clone size: few; J gene: TRBJ1-1; CDR3 protein: CASSQDLKNTEAFF; CDR3 DNA: TGTGCCAGCAGCCAAGACCTTAAGAACACTGAAGCTTTCTTT
D gene: NA; V gene: TRBV5-1; clone size: NA; J gene: TRBJ1-5; CDR3 protein: CASSPGDGDSNQPQHF; CDR3 DNA: TGCGCCAGCAGCCCGGGGGACGGTGATAGCAATCAGCCCCAGCATTTT
D gene: NA; V gene: TRBV7-9; clone size: NA; J gene: TRBJ2-1; CDR3 protein: CASSLGGQQGSYNEQFF; CDR3 DNA: TGTGCCAGCAGCTTAGGTGGGCAGCAGGGGTCCTACAATGAGCAGTTCTTC
D gene: NA; V gene: TRBV20-1; clone size: few; J gene: TRBJ2-7; CDR3 protein: CSAKMWDEQYF; CDR3 DNA: TGCAGTGCAAAAATGTGGGACGAGCAGTACTTC
D gene: NA; V gene: TRBV15; clone size: NA; J gene: TRBJ2-7; CDR3 protein: CATSRDYNQGMNKEQYF; CDR3 DNA: TGTGCCACCAGCAGAGATTATAACCAGGGGATGAATAAGGAGCAGTACTTC
D gene: TRBD2; V gene: TRBV19; clone size: NA; J gene: TRBJ2-1; CDR3 protein: CASRTSGSYHNEQFF; CDR3 DNA: TGTGCCAGTCGGACTAGCGGGAGTTACCACAATGAGCAGTTCTTC
D gene: NA; V gene: TRBV5-6; clone size: NA; J gene: TRBJ2-7; CDR3 protein: CASSTGAHPYEQYF; CDR3 DNA: TGTGCCAGCAGCACGGGGGCCCACCCCTACGAGCAGTACTTC
D gene: NA; V gene: TRBV6-1; clone size: NA; J gene: TRBJ2-2; CDR3 protein: CASSANGGATGELFF; CDR3 DNA: TGTGCCAGCAGTGCCAATGGGGGCGCGACCGGGGAGCTGTTTTTT
D gene: NA; V gene: TRBV6-1; clone size: NA; J gene: TRBJ1-2; CDR3 protein: CASSGAWGRDNYGYTF; CDR3 DNA: TGTGCCAGCAGTGGAGCGTGGGGGCGTGATAACTATGGCTACACCTTC
D gene: NA; V gene: TRBV11-3; clone size: NA; J gene: TRBJ2-2; CDR3 protein: CASSLDFPGELFF; CDR3 DNA: TGTGCCAGCAGCTTAGATTTCCCCGGGGAGCTGTTTTTT
D gene: NA; V gene: TRBV5-1; clone size: NA; J gene: TRBJ1-1; CDR3 protein: CASSLKGGTEAFF; CDR3 DNA: TGCGCCAGCAGCTTGAAAGGGGGAACTGAAGCTTTCTTT
D gene: NA; V gene: TRBV19; clone size: few; J gene: TRBJ1-5; CDR3 protein: CASSTPRNGQPQHF; CDR3 DNA: TGTGCCAGTAGTACGCCTAGGAATGGTCAGCCCCAGCATTTT
D gene: TRBD2; V gene: TRBV27; clone size: NA; J gene: TRBJ2-1; CDR3 protein: CASSQWATSGSSNEQFF; CDR3 DNA: TGTGCCAGCAGCCAATGGGCAACTAGCGGGAGCTCGAATGAGCAGTTCTTC
D gene: NA; V gene: TRBV7-9; clone size: once; J gene: TRBJ2-5; CDR3 protein: CASSSPEDGRETQYF; CDR3 DNA: TGTGCCAGCAGCTCCCCGGAGGATGGAAGAGAGACCCAGTACTTC
D gene: NA; V gene: TRBV21-1; clone size: NA; J gene: TRBJ2-7; CDR3 protein: CATNGTGERDEQYF; CDR3 DNA: TGTGCCACCAACGGGACAGGTGAGAGGGACGAGCAGTACTTC
D gene: NA; V gene: TRBV4-1; clone size: few; J gene: TRBJ2-1; CDR3 protein: CASSQDGVAYNEQFF; CDR3 DNA: TGCGCCAGCAGCCAAGATGGGGTTGCGTACAATGAGCAGTTCTTC
D gene: TRBD2; V gene: TRBV27; clone size: NA; J gene: TRBJ2-1; CDR3 protein: CASTGLAGSNEQFF; CDR3 DNA: TGTGCCAGCACGGGACTAGCGGGTAGCAATGAGCAGTTCTTC
D gene: NA; V gene: TRBV7-2; clone size: NA; J gene: TRBJ1-2; CDR3 protein: CASSLPSLADGYTF; CDR3 DNA: TGTGCCAGCAGCCTCCCGTCCTTAGCGGATGGCTACACCTTC
D gene: NA; V gene: TRBV7-2; clone size: NA; J gene: TRBJ2-7; CDR3 protein: CASSSRQLWYEQYF; CDR3 DNA: TGTGCCAGCAGCAGTAGACAGCTCTGGTACGAGCAGTACTTC
D gene: NA; V gene: TRBV19; clone size: NA; J gene: TRBJ2-5; CDR3 protein: CASSIGGGSETQYF; CDR3 DNA: TGTGCCAGTAGTATCGGGGGCGGGAGTGAGACCCAGTACTTC
D gene: NA; V gene: TRBV18; clone size: NA; J gene: TRBJ2-5; CDR3 protein: CASSLVGQETQYF; CDR3 DNA: TGTGCCAGCTCACTCGTGGGACAAGAGACCCAGTACTTC
D gene: TRBD1; V gene: TRBV7-3; clone size: NA; J gene: TRBJ2-7; CDR3 protein: CASSSIGTGGGEQYF; CDR3 DNA: TGTGCCAGCAGCTCCATCGGGACAGGGGGCGGCGAGCAGTACTTC
D gene: TRBD2; V gene: TRBV10-3; clone size: NA; J gene: TRBJ2-3; CDR3 protein: CAISERPSGTSTDTQYF; CDR3 DNA: TGTGCCATCAGTGAGCGTCCTAGCGGGACTAGCACAGATACGCAGTATTTT
D gene: NA; V gene: TRBV28; clone size: NA; J gene: TRBJ1-2; CDR3 protein: CASSSDRSGYTF; CDR3 DNA: TGTGCCAGCAGTTCAGATAGGTCTGGCTACACCTTC
D gene: TRBD1; V gene: TRBV18; clone size: once; J gene: TRBJ2-7; CDR3 protein: CASSPPPTGPHEQYF; CDR3 DNA: TGTGCCAGCTCACCACCGCCGACAGGGCCCCACGAGCAGTACTTC
D gene: TRBD1; V gene: TRBV10-3; clone size: NA; J gene: TRBJ1-2; CDR3 protein: CAISESTTGGVYGYTF; CDR3 DNA: TGTGCCATCAGTGAGTCGACGACAGGGGGCGTCTATGGCTACACCTTC
D gene: NA; V gene: TRBV6-5; clone size: NA; J gene: TRBJ1-1; CDR3 protein: CASSRRTGNTEAFF; CDR3 DNA: TGTGCCAGCAGCCGACGGACGGGGAACACTGAAGCTTTCTTT